The following is a T cell receptor beta chain sequence with its context. Its antigen is unknown. The junction does not match germline at one end; this may be a read error. The data originate from a study of glioma-infiltrating T cells. The CDR3 loop spans 15 amino acids. Study outcomes and limitations: Only very few CDR3 sequences appeared in both tissue and blood. Above-expected tissue-blood divergence occurred in all gliomas, most in low-grade ones.

The iRepertoire nested amplicon-rescue multiplex PCR amplified TCR alpha and beta CDR3s from RNA. One-step reverse transcription and amplification started from approximately 100-400 ng of tissue mRNA or PBMC total RNA. TCRdb analysed the multiplex PCR reads with MiXCR anew, one entry per CDR3 protein. The sample lists under 200,000 distinct CDR3 sequences; over 25% were seen once. This receptor was obtained from a human donor with low-grade glioma or glioblastoma, undergoing nonglioma brain surgery, or in good health (not recorded which). Sequencing used glioma tissue, nonneoplastic brain tissue, or PBMCs (not recorded which). The V call is TRBV12-3 or TRBV12-4, the J call TRBJ1-5; D is uncertain. The CDR3: CSSRPWGGSNHPHHF. The DNA for the CDR3 is TGTTCCAGCAGACCATGGGGAGGGAGCAATCATCCCCATCATTTT.